Each of the 27 T cell receptor beta chains below was sequenced from the same sample in a study of blood T cell repertoires in COVID-19. The protocol was immunoSEQ multiplex PCR, while the TCRdb copy is restricted to in-frame clones and leaves out a portion. Here the sample spans approximately 190,000 clones, 80% to 90% being singletons. Sequencing was done on a sample of peripheral blood. The receptors were gathered from a man in his sixties or seventies with active or convalescent COVID-19.

This clone has just one count. This chain joins TRBV20-1 and TRBJ2-5, with TRBD1 as a possible D gene (5 bases). CDR3 length equals 13 residues. Germline V gene sequence: CDR1 DFQATT, CDR2 SNEGSKA (reference sequence). V lost 3 bases, J lost 4 bases, and 12 bases lay in between. CDR3 region: CSASLGAAETQYF. As DNA, the CDR3 is TGCAGTGCTAGTTTAGGGGCGGCAGAGACCCAGTACTTC.

V usage is TRBV11-2 and J usage is TRBJ2-7, with 14 positions matching TRBD2. CDR1 SGHAT and CDR2 FQNNGV come from the germline V gene. After removal of 5 bases from V and 7 bases from J, the junction contained 7 bases not matched to a gene. The CDR3 totals 15 residues. CDR3 coding DNA: TGTGCCAGCAGCCCGGGACTAGCGGGAGTCGGAGAGCAGTACTTC. The encoded protein is CASSPGLAGVGEQYF. Drawing the rest from reference TRBV11-2 and TRBJ2-7, the complete variable domain is EAGVAQSPRYKIIEKRQSVAFWCNPISGHATLYWYQQILGQGPKLLIQFQNNGVVDDSQLPKDRFSAERLKGVDSTLKIQPAKLEDSAVYLCASSPGLAGVGEQYFGPGTRLTVT.

The J gene is TRBJ2-7, the V gene TRBV6-2 or TRBV6-3, with 8 nucleotides matching TRBD1. Germline V gene data show CDR1 as MNHEY and CDR2 as SVGEGT. The ends lost 5 bases at V and 7 bases at J; junction bases unmatched: 10. CDR3 length: 14 residues. The CDR3 nucleotides are TGTGCCAGCAGTCTACCCGGACAGGGCCGGGAGCAGTACTTC. Residues: CASSLPGQGREQYF.

This chain links TRBV20-1 with TRBJ2-5; D is unresolved. V was clipped by 6 bases and J by 6 bases, with 8 bases between them. The CDR3 runs 10 residues. Germline V gene sequence: CDR1 DFQATT, CDR2 SNEGSKA (reference sequence). This chain's CDR3 is CSAHKKTQYF. CDR3 DNA sequence: TGCAGTGCCCACAAGAAGACCCAGTACTTC.

The chain uses TRBV6-6 and TRBJ1-2, with 8 bases identical to TRBD1. The V segment lost 2 bases and the J segment 8 bases; nucleotides outside the gene matches: 4. This CDR3 has 13 residues. The germline V gene encodes CDR1 MNHNY and CDR2 SVGAGI (reference sequence). Written as DNA, the CDR3 is TGTGCCAGCAGTTACATCAGGGGGCGCGGCTACACCTTC. Protein sequence: CASSYIRGRGYTF.

The chain's CDR3 is CASSLEGRGAYNEQFF. In DNA, the CDR3 is TGTGCCAGCAGCTTAGAGGGGCGGGGGGCCTACAATGAGCAGTTCTTC. This chain connects TRBV11-2 to TRBJ2-1, with 8 bases identical to TRBD2. Germline CDR1 SGHAT, CDR2 FQNNGV. The ends lost 0 bases at V and 2 bases at J; junction bases unmatched: 3. The CDR3 consists of 16 residues.

The chain is built from TRBV28 and TRBJ2-6, with D perhaps TRBD2 (5 bases). Germline V lookup: CDR1 MDHEN, CDR2 SYDVKM. The CDR3 runs 12 residues. The CDR3 loop reads CGSGSGANVLTF. The CDR3 DNA follows: TGTGGAAGCGGTTCTGGGGCCAACGTCCTGACTTTC.

This clone was seen only once. V usage is TRBV28 and J usage is TRBJ1-5; 7 nucleotides line up with TRBD1. Germline V CDR1 and CDR2: MDHEN, SYDVKM. CDR3 length equals 13 residues. After removal of 8 bases from V and 3 bases from J, the junction contained 4 bases not matched to a gene. The CDR3 sequence: CASYRGSNQPQHF. The CDR3 DNA reads TGTGCCAGCTACAGGGGATCCAATCAGCCCCAGCATTTT. Supplemented by reference TRBV28 and TRBJ1-5, the full variable domain reads DVKVTQSSRYLVKRTGEKVFLECVQDMDHENMFWYRQDPGLGLRLIYFSYDVKMKEKGDIPEGYSVSREKKERFSLILESASTNQTSMYLCASYRGSNQPQHFGDGTRLSIL.

V is TRBV12-2 and J is TRBJ1-2. TRBV12-2 is shown as a pseudogene. CDR3 length equals 13 residues. The CDR3 nucleotides read TGTGCAAGTCGCTTAGGGGGGGGTTATGGCTACACCTTC. Its translation: CASRLGGGYGYTF.

V usage is TRBV28 and J usage is TRBJ1-2, with TRBD1 identical over 8 bases. CDR3 length equals 13 residues. V lost 6 bases and J lost 5; bases outside the gene matches: 5. The germline CDR1 and CDR2 sequences are MDHEN and SYDVKM. CDR3 loop: CASSGQGGYGYTF. In nucleotides, the CDR3 is TGTGCCAGCAGCGGACAGGGAGGATATGGCTACACCTTC.

This chain uses TRBV7-2 with TRBJ2-7; 11 bases are a match to TRBD2. The trim removed 5 bases at V and 7 bases at J, leaving 10 bases unmatched. CDR1 and CDR2 (germline): SGHTA, FQGNSA. The CDR3 runs 15 residues. The CDR3 sequence: CASSPRASGRMEQYF. The DNA of the CDR3 is TGTGCCAGCAGCCCCCGGGCTAGCGGGAGGATGGAGCAGTACTTC.

V is TRBV7-2 and J is TRBJ2-7; D call uncertain. This CDR3 is built from 14 residues. Deletions cut 1 base from V and 5 bases from J, with 12 bases between. Germline CDR1 is SGHTA and CDR2 is FQGNSA. In DNA form, the CDR3 reads TGTGCCAGCAGCTTAGGTGGTGGAGCCCACGAGCAGTACTTC. Protein: CASSLGGGAHEQYF.

The chain joins TRBV11-2 to TRBJ1-2, with D possibly matching TRBD1 (6 bases). Trimming pared 3 bases from V and 7 bases from J, leaving 12 bases between. CDR1 SGHAT and CDR2 FQNNGV come from the germline V gene. There are 13 residues in the CDR3. DNA for the CDR3: TGTGCCAGCAGCTTGTCCAGGGGCAGTGGCTACACCTTC. It specifies CASSLSRGSGYTF.

The chain carries TRBV28 and TRBJ1-2; perhaps TRBD1 as D (5 bases). This CDR3 region has 13 residues. Trimming stripped 11 bases from V and 8 bases from J, with 21 bases between. The V gene's germline CDR1 is MDHEN and CDR2 SYDVKM. The CDR3 DNA reads as TGTGCCTCCAATCAAGGGGAGGATTACGGCTACACCTTC. The encoded protein is CASNQGEDYGYTF.

The chain carries TRBV29-1 and TRBJ1-3; no clear D. Germline values: CDR1 SQVTM, CDR2 ANQGSEA. V was pared by 3 bases and J by 2 bases, with 11 bases between. The CDR3 spans 14 residues. CDR3 amino acids: CSVDAHGAGNTIYF. CDR3 sequence (DNA): TGCAGCGTTGACGCGCACGGAGCTGGAAACACCATATATTTT.

The chain couples TRBV23-1 to TRBJ2-1; the match to TRBD1 covers 12 bases. TRBV23-1 qualifies as an ORF whose function is uncertain. Trimming cost V 11 bases and J 2 bases; bases outside gene matches: 19. This CDR3 has 19 amino acids. In DNA form, the CDR3 reads TGCGCCCCCCACAACCCGGGACAGGGGGCCTATTACCCCTACAATGAGCAGTTCTTC. This gives the protein CAPHNPGQGAYYPYNEQFF.

The rearrangement uses TRBV15 and TRBJ2-1; TRBD2 aligns across 10 bases. Germline CDR1 LNHNV, CDR2 YYDKDF (reference sequence). The CDR3 consists of 14 residues. With V trimmed by 8 bases and J by 2 bases, 3 bases remained unmatched. The CDR3, as DNA: TGTGCCACCGCAGCGGGAGGGCCCTACAATGAGCAGTTCTTC. As protein: CATAAGGPYNEQFF.

This chain uses TRBV27 with TRBJ1-2, with D hard to call. The germline V gene has CDR1 MNHEY and CDR2 SMNVEV (reference sequence). V was pared by 6 bases and J by 6 bases, with 14 bases between. This CDR3 contains 13 residues. The CDR3 region is CASRLNRGHGYTF. The CDR3 DNA reads TGTGCCAGCAGACTTAATAGAGGCCATGGCTACACCTTC.

The chain uses TRBV28 and TRBJ1-1, with 11 bases matching TRBD1. After removal of 7 bases from V and 4 bases from J, the junction contained 11 bases not matched to a gene. Germline V lookup: CDR1 MDHEN, CDR2 SYDVKM. CDR3 length: 16 residues. Here the CDR3 reads CASKPPGQGVLTEAFF. The CDR3 DNA is TGTGCCAGCAAACCGCCGGGACAGGGGGTGCTCACTGAAGCTTTCTTT.

This chain joins TRBV5-1 and TRBJ1-3; unclear D gene. V lost 4 bases to trimming and J lost 4 bases, with 9 bases between them. The CDR3 sequence is 13 residues long. CDR1 and CDR2 from the germline V gene are SGHRS and YFSETQ. CDR3 residues: CASSPAGGNTIYF. The CDR3 DNA reads as TGCGCCAGCAGCCCTGCGGGGGGAAACACCATATATTTT.

This clone has more than one count but fewer than ten. This CDR3 reads CASSPRTFYEQYF. The CDR3 coding sequence is TGTGCCAGCAGCCCCAGGACATTTTACGAGCAGTACTTC. This chain joins TRBV11-2 and TRBJ2-7, with D possibly being TRBD1 (5 bases). This CDR3 has 13 residues. Germline V gene data show CDR1 as SGHAT and CDR2 as FQNNGV. V was pared by 5 bases and J by 4 bases, with 12 bases between.

The genes are TRBV28 and TRBJ1-5; D is unclear. The CDR3 is 15 residues long. V gave up 3 bases and J gave up 2 bases, with 11 bases separating them. Germline assignment: CDR1 MDHEN and CDR2 SYDVKM. The CDR3 region has the DNA TGTGCCAGCAGTTTCTCCTTTCGGGGCAATCAGCCCCAGCATTTT. It translates to CASSFSFRGNQPQHF.

Here the CDR3 reads CASSATGYYGYTF. CDR3 sequence (DNA): TGTGCCAGCAGCGCGACAGGCTACTATGGCTACACCTTC. The chain combines TRBV9 with TRBJ1-2; weak D call: TRBD1 (6 bases). This CDR3 has 13 amino acids. Germline V gene sequence: CDR1 SGDLS, CDR2 YYNGEE. V lost 3 bases and J 3 bases, leaving 9 bases between the germline ends.

The chain recombines TRBV28 with TRBJ2-3, with a weak D call TRBD2 (6 bases). Deletions cut 2 bases from V and 3 bases from J, with 6 bases between. Germline CDR1 is MDHEN and CDR2 is SYDVKM. The CDR3 covers 13 residues. The CDR3 here is CASSLGRTDTQYF. The CDR3 DNA reads as TGTGCCAGCAGTTTAGGGAGGACAGATACGCAGTATTTT. Variable domain in full (rest from reference TRBV28 and TRBJ2-3): DVKVTQSSRYLVKRTGEKVFLECVQDMDHENMFWYRQDPGLGLRLIYFSYDVKMKEKGDIPEGYSVSREKKERFSLILESASTNQTSMYLCASSLGRTDTQYFGPGTRLTVL.

The V and J genes are TRBV10-3 and TRBJ2-3; TRBD1 aligns across 7 bases. V was pared by 5 bases and J by 2 bases, with 10 bases of the junction left unmatched. Germline V gives CDR1 ENHRY, CDR2 SYGVKD. This CDR3 comprises 16 residues. The CDR3: CAISFLGQEYTDTQYF. For the CDR3, the DNA is TGTGCCATCAGTTTCTTAGGACAGGAATACACAGATACGCAGTATTTT.

This chain joins TRBV4-2 and TRBJ2-2, with TRBD2 identical over 10 bases. The CDR3 runs to 16 residues. Looked up from germline, CDR1 is LGHNA and CDR2 is YNFKEQ. V lost 2 bases and J lost 3; bases outside the gene matches: 3. The CDR3 loop reads CASSQPSGGYTGELFF. The CDR3 region has the DNA TGTGCCAGCAGCCAACCTAGCGGGGGTTACACCGGGGAGCTGTTTTTT.

The genes are TRBV9 and TRBJ1-6, with D perhaps matching TRBD1 (5 bases). This CDR3 is 14 amino acids long. Germline V gene lookup returns CDR1 SGDLS and CDR2 YYNGEE. Trimming took off 2 bases at V and 7 bases at J, with 10 bases between the two ends. CDR3 sequence: CASSVAQGNSPLHF. The CDR3 DNA follows: TGTGCCAGCAGCGTTGCTCAGGGAAATTCACCCCTCCACTTT.